This entry is about one T cell receptor beta chain. This sample stems from a study of blood T cell repertoires in COVID-19. Study in general: There were acute and convalescent COVID-19 samples, and they came from the United States, Italy and Spain.

Per the original data handling: Cell counts per sample came from amplifying reference gene primers. Libraries were prepared by immunoSEQ multiplex PCR; TCRdb keeps only in-frame clonotypes and omits some of them. V, J and clone size reflect that table, while D and trimming were determined from the DNA. Among 240,000 or so clones listed, approximately 78% were seen once. Germline CDR1 is LGHDT and CDR2 is YNNKEL (reference sequence). With 3 bases removed from V and 5 bases from J, the gap between germline ends came to 4 bases. This CDR3 region has 12 residues. The chain combines TRBV3-1 (or the pseudogene TRBV3-2) with TRBJ2-2; no firm D call. The sample taken for sequencing was peripheral blood. This TCR derives from a woman aged 18-35 years with acute or convalescent COVID-19. The CDR3 sequence: CASSHQTGELFF. The CDR3 DNA reads TGTGCCAGCAGCCACCAAACCGGGGAGCTGTTTTTT.